The source of this T cell receptor (beta chain) is a study of regulatory T cells in long-lasting Graves disease. The TCR beta library used iRepertoire HTBI primers with Arm-PCR amplification of CDR3. TCRdb re-analysed the multiplex PCR reads in MiXCR, keeping a single row per CDR3 protein. The sample has hundreds of thousands of distinct CDR3 sequences, approximately 15% seen once. This clonotype was detected ten times or more. Time point specified: newly diagnosed GD, antithyroid drugs for less than 3 months. RNA isolated from PBMCs was used to make the TCR library. From germline, CDR1 is MNHNS and CDR2 SASEGT. This CDR3 comprises 14 residues. The V end lost 6 bases, the J end lost 1 base, and 11 bases lay between the germline ends. The same data also went into a second study, on T cells in Graves' hyperthyroidism and ophthalmopathy.

This sequence originates from a man under 40 with Graves disease. The source was peripheral blood mononuclear cells (PBMCs), collected at new diagnosis, from a patient treated with antithyroid drugs. This rearrangement joins TRBV6-1 to TRBJ2-3; D unclear. The CDR3 DNA is TGTGCCAGCAGCCCTGGCTGGGGCACAGATACGCAGTATTTT. Its translation: CASSPGWGTDTQYF.